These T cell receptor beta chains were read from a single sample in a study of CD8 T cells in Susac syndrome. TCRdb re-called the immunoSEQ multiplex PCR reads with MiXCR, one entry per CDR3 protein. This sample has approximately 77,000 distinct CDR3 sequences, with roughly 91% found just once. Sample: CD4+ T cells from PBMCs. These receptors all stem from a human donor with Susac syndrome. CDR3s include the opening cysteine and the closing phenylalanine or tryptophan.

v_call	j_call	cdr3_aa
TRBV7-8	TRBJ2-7	CASSFVPLAGYEQYF
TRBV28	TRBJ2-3	CASRVPRGQEVADTQYF
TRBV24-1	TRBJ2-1	CATSPSTNRNEQFF
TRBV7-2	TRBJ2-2	CASSSGLLNTGELFF
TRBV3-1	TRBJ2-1	CASSQDLGAGAYNEQFF
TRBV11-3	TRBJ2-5	CASSSGRGPETQYF
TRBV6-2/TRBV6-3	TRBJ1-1	CASSYSAWVNTEAFF
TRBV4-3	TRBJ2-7	CASSQRQGAYEQYF
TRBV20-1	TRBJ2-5	CSARDVRQFQETQYF
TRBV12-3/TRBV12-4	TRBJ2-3	CASSLWARGGITDTQYF
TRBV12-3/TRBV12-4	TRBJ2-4	CASSLPSGVGFGIQYF
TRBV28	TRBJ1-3	CASSSGPLSGNTIYF
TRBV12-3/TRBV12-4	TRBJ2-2	CASSPGTGGTGELFF
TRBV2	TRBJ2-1	CASGGLAGGRQFF
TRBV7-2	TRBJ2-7	CASSSRTDAMQYF
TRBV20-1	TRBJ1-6	CSARQATALTLHF
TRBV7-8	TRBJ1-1	CASSLGRRDTEAFF
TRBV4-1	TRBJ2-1	CASSLLSLYNEQFF
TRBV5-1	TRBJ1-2	CASSSSSGTGYGYTF
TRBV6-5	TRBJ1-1	CASTYSRGDTEAFF
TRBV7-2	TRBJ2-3	CASSLSLGGLSTDTQYF
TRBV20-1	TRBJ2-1	CSALRLVNHEQFF
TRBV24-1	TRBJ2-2	CATSDTLTGELFF
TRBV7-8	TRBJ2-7	CASSPGRFVYEQYF
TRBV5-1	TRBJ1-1	CASSLEQGVTEAFF
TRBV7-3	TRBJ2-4	CASSLDTRNIQYF
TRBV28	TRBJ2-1	CASVGTGGRLVDNEQFF
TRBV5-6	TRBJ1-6	CASSSGRWGSPLHF
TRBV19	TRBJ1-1	CASSEGRGQMNTEAFF
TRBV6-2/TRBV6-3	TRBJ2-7	CASVRTGTYEQYF
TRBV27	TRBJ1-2	CASSLSPLDRGGVYGYTF
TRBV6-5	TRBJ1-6	CASSRREGIPLHF
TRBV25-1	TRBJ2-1	CASSELSGRLNNEQFF
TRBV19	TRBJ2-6	CASKVQTGANVLTF
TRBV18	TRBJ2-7	CASSEGFYEQYF
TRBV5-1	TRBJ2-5	CASSLVGSSGGQETQYF
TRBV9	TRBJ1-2	CASSDRDGYGYTF
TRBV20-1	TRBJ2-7	CSATGTSASSYEQYF
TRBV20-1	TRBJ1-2	CSARPDSAAYGYTF
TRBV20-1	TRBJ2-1	CSARGLAGLNEQFF
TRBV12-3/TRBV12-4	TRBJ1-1	CASRAGALTEAFF